The rows below give T cell receptor beta chains drawn from one sample of a study of shared clonotypes between healthy human individuals. The protocol was immunoSEQ multiplex PCR, while the TCRdb copy is restricted to in-frame clones and leaves out a portion. The sample comprises a few hundred thousand clones, more than 60% of which are singletons, and roughly a tenth rests with the top ten. The sample consisted of memory CD4+ T cells sorted from blood. These TCRs come from a man aged 25-40 years in good health. CDR3s include the opening cysteine and the closing phenylalanine or tryptophan. The D gene is left open where the match is weak. Clone size is given for some rows only: seen once, a few or many times, or a class if the clone is expanded.

>TRBJ2-5|TRBV21-1|-|-
TGTGCCAGCAGCAAAGATAGGCAGGGGGGGACCCAGTACTTC
CASSKDRQGGTQYF
>TRBJ2-6|TRBV27|-|few
TGTGCCAGCAGGCTTGGGGCCAACGTCCTGACTTTC
CASRLGANVLTF
>TRBJ2-5|TRBV19|-|few
TGTGCCAGTGGGAGAACAGGGTTACAAGAGACCCAGTACTTC
CASGRTGLQETQYF
>TRBJ1-2|TRBV10-1|-|-
TGCGCCAGCAGTGAGTCAACAGAGTTTCATGGCTACACCTTC
CASSESTEFHGYTF
>TRBJ1-5|TRBV15|TRBD1|few
TGTGCCACCAGCCCAGACAGGGTAAGCAATCAGCCCCAGCATTTT
CATSPDRVSNQPQHF
>TRBJ2-2|TRBV28|-|few
TGTGCCAGCAGCGTAGCGTCCGGGGAGCTGTTTTTT
CASSVASGELFF
>TRBJ2-7|TRBV19|TRBD2|few
TGTGCCAGACTAGCGGGAGTGAGGGAGCAGTACTTC
CARLAGVREQYF
>TRBJ2-1|TRBV7-2|-|-
TGTGCCAGCAGCTTAGGGGTTGGAATATCCTCCTACAATGAGCAGTTCTTC
CASSLGVGISSYNEQFF
>TRBJ2-1|TRBV10-2|-|few
TGCGCCAGCAGTCCGACTTCTAGGGATGAGCAGTTCTTC
CASSPTSRDEQFF
>TRBJ2-4|TRBV18|-|once
TGTGCCAGCTCACCACCGGAACTTACCAAAAACATTCAGTACTTC
CASSPPELTKNIQYF
>TRBJ1-4|TRBV4-3|-|many
TGCGCCAGCAGCCAAGACCAATTAACAACAGCGGGTGCTATTGGGGGACTGTTTTTT
CASSQDQLTTAGAIGGLFF
>TRBJ2-7|TRBV6-6|-|-
TGTGCCAGCAGTTACGGCTTGTACGAGCAGTACTTC
CASSYGLYEQYF
>TRBJ2-5|TRBV2|TRBD2|-
TGTGCCAGCAGCGCCGGACTAGCGGGAGGAAACCAAGAGACCCAGTACTTC
CASSAGLAGGNQETQYF
>TRBJ1-5|TRBV19|-|-
TGTGCCAGTCTTCCCCCAGGGATGCGCAATCAGCCCCAGCATTTT
CASLPPGMRNQPQHF
>TRBJ2-1|TRBV10-2|-|many
TGCGCCAGCAGTATAGGGATCAATGAGCAGTTCTTC
CASSIGINEQFF
>TRBJ2-7|TRBV10-2|TRBD1|few
TGCGCCACCACCCCACAGGGGGCGCGTAGCGAGCAGTACTTC
CATTPQGARSEQYF
>TRBJ2-2|TRBV10-2|-|once
TGCGCCAGCAGTGGAAACATCGTCGGGGAGCTGTTTTTT
CASSGNIVGELFF
>TRBJ2-7|TRBV29-1|TRBD2|-
TGCAGCGTTGGAGGTACTAGCGTAGGAAGCTCCTACGAGCAGTACTTC
CSVGGTSVGSSYEQYF
>TRBJ1-1|TRBV11-2|-|-
TGTGCCAGCATGATATATGTAAGGGCTGAAGCTTTCTTT
CASMIYVRAEAFF
>TRBJ1-2|TRBV5-1|-|-
TGCGCCAGCAGCTTGGCGGCTCGCTTCCTTTATGGCTACACCTTC
CASSLAARFLYGYTF
>TRBJ2-5|TRBV10-2|-|once
TGCGCCAGCAGTGAGTCAGGGATACAAGAGACCCAGTACTTC
CASSESGIQETQYF
>TRBJ1-2|TRBV30|-|-
TGTGCCTGGAGTGTCCGGTTAAACTATGGCTACACCTTC
CAWSVRLNYGYTF
>TRBJ2-7|TRBV9|-|-
TGTGCCAGCAGCGTAGCTCTGGGCCACGAGCAGTACTTC
CASSVALGHEQYF
>TRBJ1-4|TRBV28|-|few
TGTGCCAGCACTCCTTCGGGGATAGGTGAAAAACTGTTTTTT
CASTPSGIGEKLFF
>TRBJ1-4|TRBV25-1|-|-
TGTGCCAGCAGTTCTCAACAAGAGGCAACTAATGAAAAACTGTTTTTT
CASSSQQEATNEKLFF
>TRBJ2-1|TRBV14|-|many
TGTGCCAGCAGCCTAAAGTTGGGGGTTTCCTACAATGAGCAGTTCTTC
CASSLKLGVSYNEQFF
>TRBJ2-3|TRBV2|TRBD1|-
TGTGCCAGCAGTGAAGCCACCCCTCGGGACAGGGGGAGGCCAGATACGCAGTATTTT
CASSEATPRDRGRPDTQYF
>TRBJ1-1|TRBV27|TRBD1|-
TGTGCCAGCAGCCGGGACAGATCAATGAACACTGAAGCTTTCTTT
CASSRDRSMNTEAFF
>TRBJ2-2|TRBV5-1|-|-
TGCGCCAGCAGCTTGGAGGCAGGGATATTGGCCGGGGAGCTGTTTTTT
CASSLEAGILAGELFF
>TRBJ2-1|TRBV4-1|-|-
TGCGCCAGCAGCGCCCGACTTGCCAGGGCCAATCAGCAGTTCTTC
CASSARLARANQQFF
>TRBJ2-1|TRBV28|TRBD2|many
TGTGCCAGCAGTTTCAGGCGGGGGAGCGGGATCAATGAGCAGTTCTTC
CASSFRRGSGINEQFF
>TRBJ2-7|TRBV28|-|-
TGTGCCAGCAGTTTTGTAGACGAGCAGTACTTC
CASSFVDEQYF
>TRBJ1-5|TRBV28|-|-
TGTGCCAGCACGCGGTCGGTATCCAATCAGCCCCAGCATTTT
CASTRSVSNQPQHF